This T cell receptor beta chain was captured in a study of T cells expressing NK-cell markers (dated by TCRdb to 2020 to 2022). In terms of the full investigation: Three sorted T-cell subsets (CD3+CD56+NKG2C+, CD3+CD56+NKG2C- and CD3+CD56-NKG2C+) from roughly eight donors had their TCR beta-chain repertoires profiled. Illumina HiSeq 2000/2500, MiSeq or NextSeq was used to sequence libraries as 2 x 150 bp reads. The study sequenced eight donors, all healthy volunteers chosen at random: three men and five women. Seven of the eight sequenced donors were HCMV-seropositive and one was HCMV-seronegative.

HCMV-specific IgG was detected in serum with a commercial ELISA kit to determine HCMV serostatus. Ficoll density gradient centrifugation was used to isolate peripheral blood mononuclear cells from blood. In regard to this clonotype: Its antigen is currently not known.

Summary of the overall study and its limitations: In a handful of donors, the dominant CD3+CD56+NKG2C+ clonotypes were found to rank among the top 10 CD8+ clonotypes and to make up about 1.0-7.0% of CD8+ T cells. Those dominant clonotypes were again the most abundant among CD3+CD56-NKG2C+ cells in a handful of donors, at about 28.3-60.1%. It remained unclear whether the expanded NKG2C-expressing T cell clones were specific for HCMV antigens.

Sequencer: Illumina HiSeq 2000. The TCR beta cDNA libraries were made using 5'RACE template switching, a step that added both a universal primer site and unique molecular identifiers. Priming for cDNA synthesis came from the TCR beta constant segment, and two successive PCR amplification steps followed. The authors processed their data as follows. MIGEC was used to demultiplex reads and group reads by UMI, and MiTCR was used to assemble and quantify clonotypes. To exclude erroneous sequences, only TCR cDNA sequences supported by at least two reads were retained. Downstream repertoire analysis used the tcR package, and clonotypes were matched across fractions by CDR3 nucleotide sequence plus V segment. Antigen specificity was annotated against VDJdb with VDJmatch, allowing one amino acid substitution in CDR3. Each entry corresponds to one CDR3 protein sequence from reads that TCRdb reprocessed, and DNA is not given. The V and J calls and clone size come from TCRdb's table, not from the authors' own analysis. This specimen's table enumerates approximately 380,000 distinct CDR3 sequences. The ten top clones hold roughly 5.2% of the sample.

CDR1 is given as SGHVS and CDR2 as FQNEAQ, both from the germline V gene. Taken from cysteine to phenylalanine, the CDR3 has 17 residues. DNA is not recorded here. This receptor was identified in a man aged 18-70 years in good health. The sequencing input was blood T cells: a sorted CD56 or NKG2C T cell subset, CD4+ or CD8+ T cells, or bulk PBMC T cells (not recorded which). The sequence is built from TRBV7-8 and TRBJ2-1. The CDR3 protein sequence reads: CASSLALVSGRDNEQFF.